This T cell receptor (beta chain) was retrieved from a study of human T cells and chemical hapten exposure. Trimming left V 6 bases short and J 4 bases short, with 18 bases between. CDR3 length: 15 residues. Per germline, CDR1 MNHNS and CDR2 SASEGT. Time point: pre-sensitization, week 0. The treatment: therapeutic diphenylcyclopropenone sensitization with weekly scalp DPC. Investigators collected blood before applying each patch test. This clonotype was recorded many times. TCRdb used MiXCR to reprocess the RACE reads, holding one entry per CDR3 protein. The sample shows tens of thousands of distinct CDR3 sequences, about 9.4% of them seen only once.

Sequences were derived from whole blood, sampled in connection with sensitization to the hapten diphenylcyclopropenone (DPC). The clonotype was recovered from a woman between 40 and 55 years old with alopecia areata. Some clones in this sample may be carry-over from other donors' samples. The rearrangement joins TRBV6-1 to TRBJ1-1; D is unresolved. CDR3 in amino acids: CASSLTSKGITEAFF. The CDR3 DNA sequence: TGTGCCAGCAGCCTGACGAGTAAGGGCATCACTGAAGCTTTCTTT.